This entry lists 27 T cell receptor beta chains sequenced from one sample in a study of identical twins. MiXCR was run by TCRdb on the 5' RACE reads, yielding one entry per CDR3 protein. The sample holds 450,000 or so distinct CDR3 sequences; 13% to 15% are singletons and the top ten take 0.98%. This sample also appeared in a second study, on yellow fever vaccine responses in identical twins.

Sequencing was carried out using CD4+ T cells sorted from blood. The source of these receptors is a young woman in good health.

The chain couples TRBV5-1 to TRBJ2-7, with D tentatively TRBD1 (6 bases). Trimming removed 0 bases at V and 0 bases at J, with 16 bases between. The CDR3 consists of 17 residues. CDR1 and CDR2 from the germline V gene are SGHRS and YFSETQ. CDR3 bases: TGCGCCAGCAGCTTGGGGGATGGACAGTTGCCCTCCTACGAGCAGTACTTC. This translates into CASSLGDGQLPSYEQYF.

This clonotype has a count of ten or more. J is TRBJ2-3 and V is TRBV29-1; D uncertain. V lost 2 bases and J 6 bases, leaving 15 bases between the germline ends. The V gene's germline CDR1 is SQVTM and CDR2 ANQGSEA. The CDR3 is 14 amino acids. The chain's CDR3 is CSVEPGPPPDTQYF. The CDR3 DNA sequence: TGCAGCGTTGAACCGGGCCCGCCCCCGGATACGCAGTATTTT.

This chain links TRBV10-3 with TRBJ1-6; a possible D gene is TRBD1 (6 bases). The CDR3 is 16 amino acids. V was trimmed by 3 bases and J by 0 bases, leaving 9 bases between them. The germline CDR1 and CDR2 sequences are ENHRY and SYGVKD. CDR3 nucleotide sequence: TGTGCCATCAGTGATAGGGGGAGCTCCTATAATTCACCCCTCCACTTT. This sequence encodes CAISDRGSSYNSPLHF.

The V gene is TRBV20-1, the J gene TRBJ2-1, with 9 positions matching TRBD1. Germline trimming cut 3 bases from V and 3 bases from J; bases unmatched to any gene: 3. Looked up from germline, CDR1 is DFQATT and CDR2 is SNEGSKA (reference sequence). This CDR3 is built from 14 residues. The CDR3 region has the DNA TGCAGTGCTAGTTGGGACAGGGACTACAATGAGCAGTTCTTC. Protein product: CSASWDRDYNEQFF.

There are a few counts of this clonotype. The V gene is TRBV19, the J gene TRBJ2-4; no clear D. V was pared by 7 bases and J by 0 bases, with 7 bases between. This CDR3 has 13 amino acids. Germline V gives CDR1 LNHDA, CDR2 SQIVND (reference sequence). The CDR3 DNA is TGTGCCAGTAAGGCGGCAGCCAAAAACATTCAGTACTTC. It codes for CASKAAAKNIQYF.

This clonotype came up a few times. The rearrangement uses TRBV12-3 or TRBV12-4 and TRBJ2-7; D is unresolved. CDR3 length equals 17 residues. Trimming left V 6 bases short and J 1 base short, with 22 bases between. In nucleotides, the CDR3 is TGTGCCAGCAGCCTATGGGGTAGAGCGAAACCGTCCTACGAGCAGTACTTC. This gives the protein CASSLWGRAKPSYEQYF.

The rearrangement uses TRBV28 and TRBJ2-2; 9 nucleotides match TRBD1. After removal of 2 bases from V and 5 bases from J, the junction contained 6 bases not matched to a gene. The CDR3 is made up of 16 amino acids. Germline loops: CDR1 MDHEN, CDR2 SYDVKM. CDR3 region: CASSLRTGVRTGELFF. The CDR3 DNA is TGTGCCAGCAGTTTACGGACAGGGGTACGGACCGGGGAGCTGTTTTTT.

A few counts support this clonotype. The chain carries TRBV12-3 or TRBV12-4 and TRBJ2-6, with 7 bases fitting TRBD1. The CDR3 sequence is 16 residues long. The trim removed 7 bases at V and 0 bases at J, leaving 6 bases unmatched. The CDR3 protein is CASTLDRFSGANVLTF. The CDR3 DNA sequence: TGTGCCAGCACGCTGGACAGGTTCTCTGGGGCCAACGTCCTGACTTTC.

The CDR3 nucleotides read TGTGCCAGCATCCCGGACAGGGGGGGAATAAAAGCGAACACCGGGGAGCTGTTTTTT. Translated, it gives CASIPDRGGIKANTGELFF. The chain recombines TRBV6-1 with TRBJ2-2, with TRBD1 matching over 10 bases. J lost 0 bases, V lost 7 bases, and 14 bases had no gene match. CDR3 length equals 19 residues. Per the germline V gene, CDR1 is MNHNS and CDR2 is SASEGT.

This clonotype came up a few times. The CDR3 bases are TGTGCCAGCAGCTTGCGACAGGGAATAACCTACGAGCAGTACTTC. Translated: CASSLRQGITYEQYF. The gene calls are TRBV7-2 and TRBJ2-7; 7 bases agree with TRBD1. The CDR3 extends over 15 amino acids. V was pared by 3 bases and J by 2 bases, with 7 bases of the junction left unmatched. Per the germline V gene, CDR1 is SGHTA and CDR2 is FQGNSA.

The J gene is TRBJ1-4, the V gene TRBV12-3 or TRBV12-4; perhaps TRBD1 as D (6 bases). The CDR3 totals 14 residues. Trimming cost V 5 bases and J 4 bases, with 11 bases left between them. This CDR3 is CASSLYRDNEKLFF. CDR3 bases: TGTGCCAGCAGTCTTTACAGGGATAATGAAAAACTGTTTTTT.

This chain joins TRBV20-1 and TRBJ2-5, with 9 bases aligning to TRBD2. Trimming at V came to 2 bases and at J to 5 bases, leaving 6 bases not matched to a gene. Germline V gene lookup returns CDR1 DFQATT and CDR2 SNEGSKA (reference sequence). CDR3 length: 14 amino acids. The CDR3 loop reads CSARQAGGGETQYF. CDR3 DNA sequence: TGCAGTGCTAGACAAGCGGGGGGAGGGGAGACCCAGTACTTC.

This clonotype was observed a handful of times. The V call is TRBV7-2, the J call TRBJ2-4; a weak D match, TRBD2 (7 bases). The germline gives CDR1 SGHTA, CDR2 FQGNSA. V was trimmed by 1 base and J by 6 bases, leaving 13 bases between them. This CDR3 is built from 15 residues. CDR3 sequence (DNA): TGTGCCAGCAGCTTAGGGGGGGGGGCATCAAACATTCAGTACTTC. Amino acids: CASSLGGGASNIQYF.

There are a few counts of this clonotype. The CDR3 DNA is TGTGCCAGTAGTATAGGCGGGGGCCTGGAGACCCAGTACTTC. Amino acid sequence: CASSIGGGLETQYF. The V and J genes are TRBV19 and TRBJ2-5; perhaps TRBD2 as D (7 bases). Germline values: CDR1 LNHDA, CDR2 SQIVND (reference sequence). This CDR3 has 14 amino acids. V was clipped by 1 base and J by 5 bases, with 11 bases between them.

This clonotype was recorded a few times. CDR3 loop: CASSLWARASGRYEQYF. The CDR3 DNA is TGTGCCAGCAGTTTATGGGCGAGAGCTAGCGGTCGCTACGAGCAGTACTTC. This chain links TRBV28 with TRBJ2-7; 7 bases align to TRBD2. This CDR3 has 17 residues. V lost 0 bases to trimming and J lost 3 bases; unmatched junction nucleotides: 11. Germline assignment: CDR1 MDHEN and CDR2 SYDVKM.

This clonotype was recorded many times. V gene TRBV11-2 combines with J gene TRBJ2-7; TRBD1 is a possible D gene (5 bases). This CDR3 is built from 18 residues. The germline CDR1 and CDR2 sequences are SGHAT and FQNNGV. Trimming cost V 3 bases and J 0 bases, with 21 bases left between them. The CDR3 DNA follows: TGTGCCAGCAGCTTTAAAGCTGAGACAGCAGCCCGCTCCTACGAGCAGTACTTC. Translating it yields CASSFKAETAARSYEQYF. The full variable domain, with the rest looked up from reference TRBV11-2 and TRBJ2-7, is EAGVAQSPRYKIIEKRQSVAFWCNPISGHATLYWYQQILGQGPKLLIQFQNNGVVDDSQLPKDRFSAERLKGVDSTLKIQPAKLEDSAVYLCASSFKAETAARSYEQYFGPGTRLTVT.

This clonotype was counted only a few times. The rearrangement joins TRBV7-9 to TRBJ1-4; 7 nucleotides align to TRBD1. The CDR3 contains 17 residues. V lost 5 bases to trimming and J lost 4 bases; unmatched junction nucleotides: 13. The V gene's germline CDR1 is SEHNR and CDR2 FQNEAQ (reference sequence). In DNA, the CDR3 is TGTGCCAGCAGCCTCACCACGGAGACAGGGTATAATGAAAAACTGTTTTTT. Protein: CASSLTTETGYNEKLFF.

This clonotype was counted between two and nine times. This sequence joins TRBV11-2 and TRBJ2-1, with TRBD2 identical over 12 bases. Germline loops: CDR1 SGHAT, CDR2 FQNNGV. This CDR3 spans 17 amino acids. V gave up 0 bases and J gave up 7 bases; unmatched junction bases: 7. The CDR3 DNA reads as TGTGCCAGCAGCTTAGAAGCTAGCGGGAGGGCGGTTAATGAGCAGTTCTTC. It is translated as CASSLEASGRAVNEQFF.

This clonotype was detected only a few times. The chain is built from TRBV12-3 or TRBV12-4 and TRBJ2-5; 13 bases align to TRBD2. The CDR3 runs 17 residues. The trim removed 1 base at V and 2 bases at J, leaving 4 bases unmatched. Written as DNA, the CDR3 is TGTGCCAGCAGTTTAGGGAGACTAGCGGGGGGTCAAGAGACCCAGTACTTC. Its protein product is CASSLGRLAGGQETQYF.

The chain is built from TRBV6-5 and TRBJ2-7; a possible D gene is TRBD2 (7 bases). Trimming pared 0 bases from V and 5 bases from J, leaving 17 bases between. Germline V gene data show CDR1 as MNHEY and CDR2 as SVGAGI. The CDR3 is 16 amino acids. In DNA, the CDR3 is TGTGCCAGCAGTTACTCGGGTTCGGGGGGCCCCCACGAGCAGTACTTC. Protein sequence: CASSYSGSGGPHEQYF.

This clonotype has a count of ten or more. V and J are TRBV7-2 and TRBJ2-4; D is undetermined. Germline CDR1 reads SGHTA; CDR2 reads FQGNSA. Trimming shortened V by 4 bases and J by 9 bases, and 7 bases separated the two germline ends. The CDR3 loop spans 11 amino acids. The DNA for the CDR3 is TGTGCCAGCAGCTCCCTTACCATTCAGTACTTC. It codes for CASSSLTIQYF.

This clonotype has a handful of counts. The chain couples TRBV28 to TRBJ2-3, with D uncertain. The CDR3 contains 14 residues. V lost 3 bases and J lost 7, with 14 bases in between. The germline V gene has CDR1 MDHEN and CDR2 SYDVKM. The CDR3 here is CASSFGRARNTQYF. CDR3 nucleotides: TGTGCCAGCAGTTTCGGAAGGGCCCGTAATACGCAGTATTTT.

The chain couples TRBV5-5 to TRBJ1-2; 9 bases align to TRBD1. The CDR3 has 15 residues. J gave up 4 bases and V 4 bases, and 8 bases lay outside the gene matches. Germline-derived CDR1 and CDR2 are SGHKS and YYEKEE (reference sequence). The CDR3 DNA sequence: TGTGCCAGCAGCCCAAGGACAGGGGAGTTCTATGGCTACACCTTC. Amino acid sequence: CASSPRTGEFYGYTF. The full variable domain, rest sourced from reference TRBV5-5 and TRBJ1-2, is DAGVTQSPTHLIKTRGQQVTLRCSPISGHKSVSWYQQVLGQGPQFIFQYYEKEERGRGNFPDRFSARQFPNYSSELNVNALLLGDSALYLCASSPRTGEFYGYTFGSGTRLTVV.

This clonotype has more than one count but fewer than ten. V and J are TRBV3-1 and TRBJ2-2; D unclear. This CDR3 has 15 amino acids. V was pared by 1 base and J by 2 bases, with 8 bases between. Germline V gene lookup returns CDR1 LGHDT and CDR2 YNNKEL (reference sequence). CDR3 coding DNA: TGTGCCAGCAGCCAAGGGGTGACAAACACCGGGGAGCTGTTTTTT. Protein sequence: CASSQGVTNTGELFF. Full variable domain (outside the CDR3, taken from reference TRBV3-1 and TRBJ2-2): DTAVSQTPKYLVTQMGNDKSIKCEQNLGHDTMYWYKQDSKKFLKIMFSYNNKELIINETVPNRFSPKSPDKAHLNLHINSLELGDSAVYFCASSQGVTNTGELFFGEGSRLTVL.

The chain carries TRBV6-2 or TRBV6-3 and TRBJ2-1; 11 bases are a match to TRBD2. With 7 bases clipped from V and 5 bases from J, the junction kept 10 bases outside the gene matches. Germline assignment: CDR1 MNHEY and CDR2 SVGEGT. This CDR3 has 16 amino acids. The CDR3 coding sequence is TGTGCCAGCACCAAAACTAGCGGGAGCATTCACAATGAGCAGTTCTTC. Translation: CASTKTSGSIHNEQFF.

The chain links TRBV11-2 to TRBJ2-3, with 9 positions matching TRBD2. Germline V gene data show CDR1 as SGHAT and CDR2 as FQNNGV. CDR3 length: 17 amino acids. The V gene end was trimmed by 0 bases and the J gene end by 7 bases; junction bases not matched to a gene: 11. The CDR3 here is CASSLDMGLAPPNTQYF. In DNA, the CDR3 is TGTGCCAGCAGCTTAGATATGGGACTAGCTCCTCCGAATACGCAGTATTTT.

The V and J genes are TRBV30 and TRBJ2-7, with unresolved D. The CDR3 sequence is 12 residues long. The V gene's germline CDR1 is GTSNPN and CDR2 SVGIG (reference sequence). V gave up 4 bases and J gave up 2 bases, with 9 bases separating them. This CDR3 is CAWTPGAYEQYF. CDR3 nucleotides: TGTGCCTGGACGCCAGGAGCCTACGAGCAGTACTTC.